A single sample is the source of the 10 T cell receptor beta chains below, sequenced in a study of OX40 agonist ivuxolimab in advanced cancers. Sequencing was performed with immunoSEQ multiplex PCR; in TCRdb, only in-frame clones are kept and a portion is missing. This table has around 46,000 clones, over 75% appearing once. Sequenced here: CD4+ or CD8+ T cells sorted from blood, sampled in a trial of the OX40 agonist ivuxolimab. These TCRs come from an adult with an advanced solid tumor such as melanoma, head and neck, liver or kidney cancer.

In this sample, this clone turned up once. The J gene is TRBJ1-1, the V gene TRBV28, with D tentatively TRBD1 (6 bases). The CDR3 runs 12 residues. V lost 5 bases, J lost 11 bases, and 15 bases lay in between. In germline, CDR1 is MDHEN, CDR2 SYDVKM. Here the CDR3 DNA reads TGTGCCAGCAGTCCGAACGTAGGGGGTGCTTTCTTT. This codes for CASSPNVGGAFF.

The rearrangement joins TRBV13 to TRBJ2-4, with a possible D match to TRBD2 (6 bases). Trimming left V 5 bases short and J 0 bases short, with 14 bases between. CDR1 PRHDT and CDR2 FYEKMQ come from the germline V gene (reference sequence). There are 16 residues in the CDR3. CDR3 loop: CASSASGTLAKNIQYF. The CDR3 region has the DNA TGTGCCAGCAGCGCGTCAGGGACTCTAGCCAAAAACATTCAGTACTTC.

This chain connects TRBV28 to TRBJ2-7, with no clear D. V gave up 1 base and J gave up 1 base, with 2 bases separating them. CDR1 and CDR2 (germline): MDHEN, SYDVKM. The CDR3 spans 12 residues. The CDR3 protein is CASSLFSYEQYF. The DNA of the CDR3 is TGTGCCAGCAGTTTATTTTCCTACGAGCAGTACTTC.

The chain links TRBV7-3 to TRBJ2-3, with D possibly matching TRBD2 (5 bases). Germline values: CDR1 SGHTA, CDR2 FQGTGA. This CDR3 contains 14 residues. Trimming cost V 1 base and J 4 bases, with 9 bases left between them. CDR3 nucleotides: TGTGCCAGCAGCTTAATTGCGGGCCCAGATACGCAGTATTTT. Amino acid sequence: CASSLIAGPDTQYF.

A few counts support this clone. The chain carries TRBV6-5 and TRBJ2-1; D not certain. The V gene lost 2 bases and the J gene lost 9 bases, with 11 bases spanning the gap. The length of the CDR3 is 13 residues. Germline CDR1 reads MNHEY; CDR2 reads SVGAGI. The chain's CDR3 is CASSYAGWGEQFF. Written as DNA, the CDR3 is TGTGCCAGCAGTTACGCCGGATGGGGTGAGCAGTTCTTC.

This chain uses TRBV5-1 with TRBJ1-1; D perhaps matches TRBD1 (6 bases). The V gene's germline CDR1 is SGHRS and CDR2 YFSETQ. The CDR3 runs 15 residues. Trimming removed 4 bases from V and 5 bases from J, with 18 bases in between. The CDR3 loop reads CASSAVDRGQTEAFF. The CDR3 DNA reads as TGCGCCAGCAGCGCGGTCGACCGGGGGCAAACTGAAGCTTTCTTT.

The chain couples TRBV28 to TRBJ1-6; 7 bases align to TRBD1. The CDR3 is 14 residues long. V trimming: 5 bases; J trimming: 11 bases; junction bases outside the gene matches: 9. Germline lookup yields CDR1 MDHEN and CDR2 SYDVKM. Here the CDR3 DNA reads TGTGCCAGCAGTGACAGGGTAGGATATACACCCCTCCACTTT. Amino acid sequence: CASSDRVGYTPLHF.

DNA of the CDR3: TGCGCCAGCAGCTTGGAAGGTGCGGGGGGCCAAGAGACCCAGTACTTC. Translating it yields CASSLEGAGGQETQYF. The chain has TRBV5-1 and TRBJ2-5; 8 positions match TRBD2. CDR3 length: 16 residues. V lost 0 bases and J lost 1; bases outside the gene matches: 5. Germline values: CDR1 SGHRS, CDR2 YFSETQ.

The chain uses TRBV28 and TRBJ1-5; D is ambiguous. Trimming took 3 bases from V and 4 from J, leaving 7 bases between them. CDR3 length: 13 residues. The germline V gene has CDR1 MDHEN and CDR2 SYDVKM. The CDR3: CASSFGENQPQHF. The DNA of the CDR3 is TGTGCCAGCAGTTTTGGGGAGAATCAGCCCCAGCATTTT.

This clone occurred a few times. The rearrangement joins TRBV10-3 to TRBJ1-5; D is undetermined. This CDR3 region has 16 residues. Between the trimmed V and J ends, which lost 2 bases and 0 bases, there was a span of 11 bases. Germline-derived CDR1 and CDR2 are ENHRY and SYGVKD. CDR3 DNA sequence: TGTGCCATCAGTGAGGTTGCTCCTGATAGCAATCAGCCCCAGCATTTT. It translates to CAISEVAPDSNQPQHF.